The 28 T cell receptor beta chains given below trace back to one sample, sequenced in a study of cytomegalovirus exposure and HLA in healthy donors. PCR involved 60 Vbeta and 13 Jbeta primers. Some clones are missing from TCRdb's copy, which holds only in-frame ones; the method was immunoSEQ multiplex PCR. The data contain 100,000 to 150,000 clones, 60% to 80% of them singletons. The sample comprised PBMCs. These receptors were taken from a male donor in good health and CMV-seronegative.

This chain's CDR3 is CASSRRDSKSPLHF. In DNA, the CDR3 is TGTGCCAGCAGCCGACGGGACAGCAAATCACCCCTCCACTTT. The V call is TRBV6-5, the J call TRBJ1-6; 7 bases agree with TRBD1. V lost 6 bases and J lost 10; bases outside the gene matches: 9. CDR3 length: 14 residues. Germline CDR1 is MNHEY and CDR2 is SVGAGI.

The rearrangement joins TRBV9 to TRBJ2-1; weak D call: TRBD1 (5 bases). The CDR3 loop spans 16 amino acids. Looked up from germline, CDR1 is SGDLS and CDR2 is YYNGEE. Trimming took off 2 bases at V and 0 bases at J, with 12 bases between the two ends. The CDR3 loop is CASSVEGVSSYNEQFF. DNA for the CDR3: TGTGCCAGCAGCGTTGAAGGGGTCAGCTCCTACAATGAGCAGTTCTTC.

The chain recombines TRBV7-2 with TRBJ1-1; D gene unclear. The V gene's germline CDR1 is SGHTA and CDR2 FQGNSA. This CDR3 region has 14 residues. The V gene lost 3 bases and the J gene lost 5 bases, with 13 bases spanning the gap. The CDR3 region has the DNA TGTGCCAGCAGCTTTAATAAGGACTTTACTGAAGCTTTCTTT. Translation: CASSFNKDFTEAFF.

V is TRBV5-1 and J is TRBJ1-2, with a weak D call TRBD1 (6 bases). Germline V gene sequence: CDR1 SGHRS, CDR2 YFSETQ. Deletions cut 4 bases from V and 4 bases from J, with 17 bases between. The CDR3 runs to 15 residues. The CDR3 region has the DNA TGCGCCAGCAGCCCGGAAGGGGGACCGGGCTATGGCTACACCTTC. This sequence encodes CASSPEGGPGYGYTF. Using reference TRBV5-1 and TRBJ1-2 for the parts outside the CDR3, the full variable domain is KAGVTQTPRYLIKTRGQQVTLSCSPISGHRSVSWYQQTPGQGLQFLFEYFSETQRNKGNFPGRFSGRQFSNSRSEMNVSTLELGDSALYLCASSPEGGPGYGYTFGSGTRLTVV.

The chain carries TRBV9 and TRBJ2-1; TRBD1 is a possible D gene (6 bases). The V gene lost 2 bases and the J gene lost 7 bases, with 13 bases spanning the gap. Germline V lookup: CDR1 SGDLS, CDR2 YYNGEE. This CDR3 comprises 14 residues. The CDR3 DNA reads as TGTGCCAGCAGCGTTTCAGGGGTGGGTAATGAGCAGTTCTTC. It translates to CASSVSGVGNEQFF.

This clone was picked up one time. The CDR3 protein is CASSSLPSGSGYEQYF. The CDR3, as DNA: TGTGCCAGCAGTTCCCTCCCTAGCGGGAGCGGATACGAGCAGTACTTC. This chain uses TRBV28 with TRBJ2-5, with 10 bases identical to TRBD2. Near its end, the DNA agrees better with TRBJ2-7, so the J call may be wrong. CDR3 length: 16 residues. Germline-derived CDR1 and CDR2 are MDHEN and SYDVKM.

On this clone itself: At one of its ends the junction is not consistent with the germline gene, which may arise from a read error. This chain uses TRBV6-1 with TRBJ2-5, with 7 nucleotides matching TRBD1. The V gene's germline CDR1 is MNHNS and CDR2 SASEGT. There are 14 residues in the CDR3. The CDR3 DNA reads TGTGCCAGCACTCAAGGACAGGCCCAAGGGACCCAGTACTTC. Protein sequence: CASTQGQAQGTQYF.

The rearrangement joins TRBV5-1 to TRBJ1-5; D might be TRBD1 (6 bases). CDR1 and CDR2 (germline): SGHRS, YFSETQ. V was shortened by 3 bases and J by 7 bases, with 14 bases between the two germline ends. The CDR3 length is 14 residues. CDR3 loop: CASSSGTPGQPQHF. The CDR3, as DNA: TGCGCCAGCAGCTCCGGGACACCCGGGCAGCCCCAGCATTTT.

This clone was observed a few times. A junction end diverges from the germline sequence, so it may reflect a read error. The chain recombines TRBV7-2 with TRBJ2-3; 13 bases align to TRBD2. The CDR3 is 15 residues long. CDR1 and CDR2 from the germline V gene are SGHTA and FQGNSA. CDR3 protein: CASSRTSGSRDTQYF. The CDR3 nucleotides are TGTGCCAGCAGTAGGACTAGCGGGAGCAGAGATACGCAGTATTTT.

The chain couples TRBV27 to TRBJ2-3; TRBD2 matches at 8 bases. The CDR3 loop spans 15 amino acids. J lost 0 bases, V lost 3 bases, and 2 bases had no gene match. The germline CDR1 and CDR2 sequences are MNHEY and SMNVEV (reference sequence). Here the CDR3 DNA reads TGTGCCAGCAGTTTTGGCGGGGGGAGCACAGATACGCAGTATTTT. Translating it yields CASSFGGGSTDTQYF.

The rearrangement joins TRBV11-2 to TRBJ2-4, with TRBD1 matching over 7 bases. V lost 5 bases, J lost 2 bases, and 6 bases stayed unmatched. CDR1 and CDR2 from the germline V gene are SGHAT and FQNNGV. The CDR3 totals 15 residues. The CDR3 sequence is CASSPTGKTKNIQYF. In DNA form, the CDR3 reads TGTGCCAGCAGCCCGACAGGGAAAACCAAAAACATTCAGTACTTC.

The V and J genes are TRBV9 and TRBJ2-2, with 14 nucleotides matching TRBD2. CDR1 is SGDLS and CDR2 is YYNGEE in the germline V gene. This CDR3 contains 17 residues. The V segment lost 5 bases and the J segment 4 bases; nucleotides outside the gene matches: 7. DNA of the CDR3: TGTGCCAGCAGACCTGGACTAGCGGGAGGACTCACCGGGGAGCTGTTTTTT. The encoded protein is CASRPGLAGGLTGELFF.

This clone was counted only a few times. The rearrangement joins TRBV30 to TRBJ2-1; 9 nucleotides match TRBD1. V was pared by 0 bases and J by 7 bases, with 7 bases of the junction left unmatched. The CDR3 is 15 amino acids. Germline CDR1 reads GTSNPN; CDR2 reads SVGIG (reference sequence). CDR3 coding DNA: TGTGCCTGGAGTGTAGGGGGACAGGGAGGAAATGAGCAGTTCTTC. Translating it yields CAWSVGGQGGNEQFF. The whole variable domain, remainder taken from reference TRBV30 and TRBJ2-1, is SQTIHQWPATLVQPVGSPLSLECTVEGTSNPNLYWYRQAAGRGLQLLFYSVGIGQISSEVPQNLSASRPQDRQFILSSKKLLLSDSGFYLCAWSVGGQGGNEQFFGPGTRLTVL.

V gene TRBV28 combines with J gene TRBJ1-5; the match to TRBD1 covers 7 bases. V shed 4 bases, J shed 4 bases, and the junction held 1 base outside the gene matches. CDR1 MDHEN and CDR2 SYDVKM come from the germline V gene. This CDR3 has 13 residues. CDR3 protein: CASSSQGNQPQHF. The CDR3 DNA is TGTGCCAGCAGTTCACAGGGGAATCAGCCCCAGCATTTT.

The chain has TRBV6-5 and TRBJ2-7, with D possibly being TRBD1 (5 bases). In germline, CDR1 is MNHEY, CDR2 SVGAGI. The length of the CDR3 is 14 residues. V shed 4 bases and J shed 5 bases, with 15 bases lying between them. Here the CDR3 DNA reads TGTGCCAGCAGTTCCTTTTGGGGCTTCGACGAGCAGTACTTC. It specifies CASSSFWGFDEQYF.

This clone was observed a handful of times. V gene TRBV5-6 combines with J gene TRBJ1-2; possibly TRBD1 for D (6 bases). CDR3 length: 15 amino acids. V lost 3 bases to trimming and J lost 8 bases, with 20 bases between them. Germline CDR1 is SGHDT and CDR2 is YYEEEE. The CDR3: CASSSPGGRTVGYTF. DNA of the CDR3: TGTGCCAGCAGCTCGCCTGGGGGCAGGACAGTCGGCTACACCTTC.

As regards this clone: At the DNA level, this CDR3 is encoded by other sequences in the same sample as well. The chain joins TRBV6-6 to TRBJ2-6, with no clear D. Germline V lookup: CDR1 MNHNY, CDR2 SVGAGI (reference sequence). The CDR3 has 16 amino acids. Trimming took 2 bases from V and 2 from J, leaving 10 bases between them. The CDR3 spells CASSYPSEAGANVLTF. The CDR3 DNA reads TGTGCCAGCAGTTACCCCTCCGAGGCTGGGGCCAACGTCCTGACTTTC.

The rearrangement joins TRBV7-3 to TRBJ2-7, with 10 bases that match TRBD2. CDR3 size: 15 residues. Germline V gene lookup returns CDR1 SGHTA and CDR2 FQGTGA. The J segment lost 4 bases and the V segment lost 2 bases, leaving 5 bases of the junction unmatched. CDR3 in DNA: TGTGCCAGCAGCTTATTCGGTAGCGGGGGGTACGAGCAGTACTTC. This gives the protein CASSLFGSGGYEQYF.

The rearrangement uses TRBV28 and TRBJ2-5, with 8 bases matching TRBD2. CDR3 length: 13 amino acids. After removal of 6 bases from V and 5 bases from J, the junction contained 5 bases not matched to a gene. Germline loops: CDR1 MDHEN, CDR2 SYDVKM. The CDR3 is CASSPAGVETQYF. CDR3 DNA: TGTGCCAGCAGCCCAGCGGGGGTGGAGACCCAGTACTTC.

V gene TRBV28 combines with J gene TRBJ2-7; D is perhaps TRBD2 (5 bases). The CDR3 runs to 16 residues. Per the germline V gene, CDR1 is MDHEN and CDR2 is SYDVKM. V gave up 1 base and J gave up 0 bases, with 13 bases separating them. The CDR3 region is CASSLFWRSSSYEQYF. The CDR3 DNA follows: TGTGCCAGCAGTTTATTTTGGAGGTCGAGCTCCTACGAGCAGTACTTC.

In its sample, this clone ranks as medium-sized. The chain recombines TRBV28 with TRBJ1-1; 8 nucleotides align to TRBD1. Germline V gene lookup returns CDR1 MDHEN and CDR2 SYDVKM. J lost 0 bases, V lost 3 bases, and 9 bases had no gene match. This CDR3 has 17 residues. This CDR3 reads CASSFRGQGLLNTEAFF. CDR3 nucleotides: TGTGCCAGCAGTTTCAGGGGGCAGGGCCTATTGAACACTGAAGCTTTCTTT.

This chain joins TRBV28 and TRBJ2-7; TRBD1 matches at 7 bases. Germline loops: CDR1 MDHEN, CDR2 SYDVKM. J lost 3 bases, V lost 2 bases, and 7 bases had no gene match. This CDR3 has 15 amino acids. The chain's CDR3 is CASSLGIRDSYEQYF. The DNA of the CDR3 is TGTGCCAGCAGTTTAGGCATACGGGACAGCTACGAGCAGTACTTC.

This rearrangement joins TRBV19 to TRBJ1-5, with D possibly being TRBD1 (6 bases). The V end was cut by 10 bases, the J end by 5 bases, with 21 bases between. The CDR3 is made up of 15 amino acids. Germline lookup yields CDR1 LNHDA and CDR2 SQIVND (reference sequence). In DNA form, the CDR3 reads TGTGCCACTAGAGCCCTTTCAGGGGACCATCAGCCCCAGCATTTT. Translation gives CATRALSGDHQPQHF.

This chain links TRBV7-9 with TRBJ1-5; perhaps TRBD1 as D (6 bases). The ends were cut back, 1 base at V and 7 bases at J, with 8 bases in the middle. Germline assignment: CDR1 SEHNR and CDR2 FQNEAQ (reference sequence). The CDR3 spans 13 residues. In DNA form, the CDR3 reads TGTGCCAGCAGCTTAGAGGGGGTCCAGCCCCAGCATTTT. Its protein product is CASSLEGVQPQHF.

Only a few counts were recorded for this clone. This chain links TRBV4-1 with TRBJ2-1, with D possibly being TRBD1 (6 bases). The V end lost 2 bases, the J end lost 15 bases, and 17 bases lay between the germline ends. This CDR3 has 13 amino acids. CDR1 and CDR2 from the germline V gene are MGHRA and YSYEKL. The chain's CDR3 is CASSQPGQPWTFF. The CDR3 DNA is TGCGCCAGCAGCCAACCCGGACAGCCATGGACGTTCTTC.

V gene TRBV7-9 combines with J gene TRBJ1-1; 12 nucleotides align to TRBD1. V lost 8 bases and J lost 3; bases outside the gene matches: 10. The CDR3 extends over 16 amino acids. The germline gives CDR1 SEHNR, CDR2 FQNEAQ (reference sequence). CDR3 bases: TGTGCCAGCGATCTACCGGGACAGGGGGCGGACACTGAAGCTTTCTTT. Its translation: CASDLPGQGADTEAFF.

Written as DNA, the CDR3 is TGTGCCAGAAGCCCGACAGGGACTGGAAACACCATATATTTT. It specifies CARSPTGTGNTIYF. The J gene is TRBJ1-3, the V gene TRBV5-3, with 7 bases that match TRBD1. TRBV5-3 is known as an ORF, though its function is uncertain. The CDR3 length is 14 residues. The ends lost 4 bases at V and 2 bases at J; junction bases unmatched: 3.

DNA of the CDR3: TGTGCCAGCAGACGAGCGGGAGACGAGCAGTACTTC. Its translation is CASRRAGDEQYF. This rearrangement joins TRBV7-2 to TRBJ2-7; 8 bases agree with TRBD2. CDR1 is SGHTA and CDR2 is FQGNSA in the germline V gene. Trimming took 6 bases from V and 5 from J; bases not matched to a gene: 3. This CDR3 is built from 12 residues.